The 26 T cell receptor beta chains in this list originate from one sample, sequenced in a study of T cell responses to AZD1222 COVID-19 vaccine. The assay was immunoSEQ multiplex PCR, and TCRdb's table has in-frame clones only and misses some. The repertoire holds 130,000 or so clones, with over 75% as singletons. This material consisted of peripheral blood, taken on day 0 of AZD1222 vaccination. The receptor set was obtained from an adult in good health.

The chain recombines TRBV28 with TRBJ1-2, with a weak D call TRBD1 (6 bases). The V end lost 4 bases, the J end lost 0 bases, and 15 bases lay between the germline ends. The CDR3 runs 16 residues. CDR1 MDHEN and CDR2 SYDVKM come from the germline V gene. The CDR3: CASSSPGGGTNYGYTF. The CDR3 bases are TGTGCCAGCAGTTCCCCTGGGGGCGGAACTAACTATGGCTACACCTTC.

The chain uses TRBV7-3 and TRBJ1-2; D is possibly TRBD1 (5 bases). Between the trimmed V and J ends, which lost 0 bases and 4 bases, there was a span of 9 bases. CDR1 is SGHTA, CDR2 FQGTGA, per germline. The CDR3 covers 14 residues. The CDR3 DNA follows: TGTGCCAGCAGCTTAACAGGGGTCAGCTATGGCTACACCTTC. It specifies CASSLTGVSYGYTF.

CDR3 nucleotide sequence: TGTGCCAGCAGCTTAGTCTCAGGGGCACTTAACTATGGCTACACCTTC. Translating it yields CASSLVSGALNYGYTF. The chain links TRBV7-8 to TRBJ1-2, with D possibly being TRBD1 (6 bases). The CDR3 is made up of 16 amino acids. Per germline, CDR1 SGHVS and CDR2 FQNEAQ. V gave up 1 base and J gave up 1 base, with 13 bases separating them. Drawing the rest from reference TRBV7-8 and TRBJ1-2, the complete variable domain is GAGVSQSPRYKVAKRGQDVALRCDPISGHVSLFWYQQALGQGPEFLTYFQNEAQLDKSGLPSDRFFAERPEGSVSTLKIQRTQQEDSAVYLCASSLVSGALNYGYTFGSGTRLTVV.

The V gene is TRBV7-3, the J gene TRBJ1-6, with D uncertain. Per the germline V gene, CDR1 is SGHTA and CDR2 is FQGTGA. V shed 5 bases and J shed 5 bases, with 7 bases lying between them. The CDR3 is 13 amino acids. CDR3 DNA sequence: TGTGCCAGCAGCAGATCAGATAATTCACCCCTCCACTTT. As protein: CASSRSDNSPLHF.

The chain links TRBV2 to TRBJ2-1; D might be TRBD2 (5 bases). Germline assignment: CDR1 SNHLY and CDR2 FYNNEI. V was trimmed by 2 bases and J by 2 bases, leaving 10 bases between them. The CDR3 runs to 15 residues. The chain's CDR3 is CASSERSGAYNEQFF. In nucleotides, the CDR3 is TGTGCCAGCAGTGAACGGTCCGGGGCCTACAATGAGCAGTTCTTC.

J is TRBJ2-1 and V is TRBV18, with 8 positions matching TRBD1. The CDR3 has 17 residues. Looked up from germline, CDR1 is KGHSH and CDR2 is LQKENI. V lost 0 bases to trimming and J lost 4 bases; unmatched junction nucleotides: 8. CDR3 coding DNA: TGTGCCAGCTCACCACCCCCCGGGACAGGAGATTACAATGAGCAGTTCTTC. This translates into CASSPPPGTGDYNEQFF.

The V call is TRBV5-1, the J call TRBJ1-1; TRBD1 is a possible D gene (6 bases). CDR3 length: 13 residues. The germline V and J ends were trimmed by 5 bases and 6 bases, with 14 bases remaining between them. Germline CDR1 reads SGHRS; CDR2 reads YFSETQ. CDR3 nucleotide sequence: TGCGCCAGCAGATCTACAGGGTTCCCTGAAGCTTTCTTT. Protein: CASRSTGFPEAFF.

The rearrangement uses TRBV24-1 and TRBJ1-4; possibly TRBD1 for D (6 bases). V was cut by 4 bases and J by 8 bases, with 19 bases left in between. This CDR3 has 16 residues. Per germline, CDR1 KGHDR and CDR2 SFDVKD. The CDR3 DNA sequence: TGTGCCACCAGTGAGGGGGGCTTCGGGCAAGACGAAAAACTGTTTTTT. Its protein is CATSEGGFGQDEKLFF.

This clone was found once. This chain links TRBV19 with TRBJ2-3, with D hard to call. The CDR3 runs 11 residues. Germline V gene data show CDR1 as LNHDA and CDR2 as SQIVND (reference sequence). Trimming pared 3 bases from V and 7 bases from J, leaving 5 bases between. CDR3 sequence (DNA): TGTGCCAGTAGTATTTCGCATACGCAGTATTTT. Translating gives CASSISHTQYF.

The chain recombines TRBV11-1 with TRBJ2-7; D is unresolved. The CDR3 contains 13 residues. CDR1 and CDR2 (germline): SGHAT, FQDESV (reference sequence). Between the trimmed V and J ends, which lost 3 bases and 0 bases, there was a span of 6 bases. CDR3 sequence reads: CASSFPDSYEQYF. The CDR3 DNA sequence: TGTGCCAGCAGCTTTCCAGACTCCTACGAGCAGTACTTC. Full variable domain (remainder filled in from reference TRBV11-1 and TRBJ2-7): EAEVAQSPRYKITEKSQAVAFWCDPISGHATLYWYRQILGQGPELLVQFQDESVVDDSQLPKDRFSAERLKGVDSTLKIQPAELGDSAMYLCASSFPDSYEQYFGPGTRLTVT.

This clone has just one count. This chain connects TRBV4-2 to TRBJ1-2; D not certain. In germline, CDR1 is LGHNA, CDR2 YNFKEQ. The V gene lost 1 base and the J gene lost 2 bases, with 5 bases spanning the gap. The CDR3 sequence is 13 residues long. The CDR3 region is CASSQGQNYGYTF. DNA of the CDR3: TGTGCCAGCAGCCAAGGTCAGAACTATGGCTACACCTTC.

This sequence joins TRBV11-2 and TRBJ2-7; D is perhaps TRBD1 or TRBD2 (5 bases each). Germline values: CDR1 SGHAT, CDR2 FQNNGV. Trimming removed 1 base from V and 6 bases from J, with 7 bases in between. There are 12 residues in the CDR3. The CDR3 DNA reads TGTGCCAGCAGCTTAGGGGGGATCGAGCAGTACTTC. It codes for CASSLGGIEQYF.

The chain has TRBV6-5 and TRBJ1-1; the D is unclear. V lost 7 bases and J 4 bases, leaving 16 bases between the germline ends. CDR3 length: 14 amino acids. The germline V gene has CDR1 MNHEY and CDR2 SVGAGI. The CDR3 DNA follows: TGTGCCAGCATCGAGGGCGGGAGGCTCACTGAAGCTTTCTTT. Amino acid sequence: CASIEGGRLTEAFF.

The chain employs TRBV6-1 and TRBJ2-7; 7 nucleotides agree with TRBD1. Unmatched junction bases numbered 2, after V lost 1 base and J lost 2 bases. Germline CDR1 reads MNHNS; CDR2 reads SASEGT. The CDR3 runs to 14 residues. CDR3: CASSEVQGAYEQYF. The CDR3 region has the DNA TGTGCCAGCAGTGAAGTTCAGGGGGCCTACGAGCAGTACTTC.

The chain links TRBV7-6 to TRBJ1-5, with TRBD1 as a possible D gene (5 bases). V lost 6 bases and J lost 2, with 14 bases in between. Looked up from germline, CDR1 is SGHVS and CDR2 is FNYEAQ. This CDR3 has 15 residues. The CDR3 nucleotides read TGTGCCAGCAGTTCAGCTGGAGGGGGCAATCAGCCCCAGCATTTT. Residues: CASSSAGGGNQPQHF.

The chain recombines TRBV7-9 with TRBJ2-2, with D perhaps TRBD2 (5 bases). Germline V gene sequence: CDR1 SEHNR, CDR2 FQNEAQ (reference sequence). The CDR3 length is 14 residues. V was trimmed by 5 bases and J by 6 bases, leaving 13 bases between them. This CDR3 is CASSPQTRAGELFF. DNA of the CDR3: TGTGCCAGCAGCCCCCAAACTAGAGCCGGGGAGCTGTTTTTT.

The CDR3 sequence: CASSSTGGSYNEQFF. The CDR3 DNA sequence: TGTGCCAGCAGTTCAACAGGGGGCTCCTACAATGAGCAGTTCTTC. The chain couples TRBV6-5 to TRBJ2-1, with 8 bases identical to TRBD1. This CDR3 comprises 15 residues. Germline trimming cut 4 bases from V and 0 bases from J; bases unmatched to any gene: 2. Germline CDR1 reads MNHEY; CDR2 reads SVGAGI.

This chain connects TRBV18 to TRBJ2-7; possible D gene TRBD2, 7 bases. Trimming removed 1 base at V and 2 bases at J, with 12 bases between. CDR1 KGHSH and CDR2 LQKENI come from the germline V gene. This CDR3 has 15 amino acids. CDR3 nucleotide sequence: TGTGCCAGCTCACCACTCGAGGGGGGGGCCTACGAGCAGTACTTC. This codes for CASSPLEGGAYEQYF.

The gene calls are TRBV29-1 and TRBJ2-4, with D possibly TRBD2 on 6 matching bases. Germline V lookup: CDR1 SQVTM, CDR2 ANQGSEA. The CDR3 runs to 12 residues. V gave up 7 bases and J gave up 5 bases, with 12 bases separating them. The CDR3 loop reads CSAFTGENIQYF. CDR3 nucleotides: TGCAGCGCCTTCACGGGGGAAAACATTCAGTACTTC.

This clone has only one observation. The genes are TRBV2 and TRBJ2-5; D perhaps matches TRBD2 (5 bases). Trimming removed 3 bases from V and 5 bases from J, with 10 bases in between. The CDR3 extends over 13 amino acids. The germline gives CDR1 SNHLY, CDR2 FYNNEI. The CDR3 loop is CASSDGGVETQYF. Written as DNA, the CDR3 is TGTGCCAGCAGTGATGGAGGCGTGGAGACCCAGTACTTC.

V and J are TRBV18 and TRBJ2-7; D perhaps matches TRBD2 (7 bases). The germline V gene has CDR1 KGHSH and CDR2 LQKENI. CDR3 length: 15 residues. Trimming took off 3 bases at V and 0 bases at J, with 12 bases between the two ends. The CDR3: CASSPKGEGSYEQYF. The DNA of the CDR3 is TGTGCCAGCTCACCTAAGGGGGAGGGCTCCTACGAGCAGTACTTC.

V is TRBV12-3 or TRBV12-4 and J is TRBJ1-1, with D maybe TRBD1 (6 bases). The CDR3 consists of 13 residues. The V and J ends lost 8 bases and 0 bases respectively, with 10 bases between them. CDR3 region: CASVGQMNTEAFF. The CDR3 DNA sequence: TGTGCCAGCGTCGGACAGATGAACACTGAAGCTTTCTTT.

This clone has a handful of counts. The chain couples TRBV14 to TRBJ2-7; D not certain. Germline CDR1 reads SGHDN; CDR2 reads FVKESK. This CDR3 region has 13 residues. The germline V and J ends were trimmed by 0 bases and 7 bases, with 10 bases remaining between them. CDR3 sequence reads: CASSQDIWREQYF. DNA of the CDR3: TGTGCCAGCAGCCAAGATATTTGGCGAGAGCAGTACTTC.

The chain links TRBV7-9 to TRBJ2-5, with 11 bases fitting TRBD2. Germline-derived CDR1 and CDR2 are SEHNR and FQNEAQ (reference sequence). The junction had 10 bases not matched to a gene; V was cut back by 5 bases and J by 5 bases. The CDR3 runs to 16 residues. The CDR3 nucleotides read TGTGCCAGCAGCCACGGGATAGCGGGGGGGTCGGAGACCCAGTACTTC. It specifies CASSHGIAGGSETQYF.

The V gene is TRBV11-2, the J gene TRBJ1-1; 8 bases fit TRBD1. The CDR3 has 13 amino acids. Per the germline V gene, CDR1 is SGHAT and CDR2 is FQNNGV. Trimming cost V 5 bases and J 5 bases; bases outside gene matches: 4. CDR3 residues: CASSRTGTTEAFF. In DNA form, the CDR3 reads TGTGCCAGCAGCCGGACAGGGACGACTGAAGCTTTCTTT.

The genes are TRBV5-1 and TRBJ2-3; 10 bases align to TRBD2. The CDR3 has 18 amino acids. V lost 4 bases and J lost 2; bases outside the gene matches: 13. CDR1 is SGHRS, CDR2 YFSETQ, per germline. The CDR3 sequence: CASSPGERGGLVTDTQYF. The CDR3 DNA is TGCGCCAGCAGCCCGGGTGAGCGGGGGGGCCTGGTCACAGATACGCAGTATTTT.